A single sample gave rise to the 27 T cell receptor beta chains below, sequenced in a study of control samples from healthy donors and cancer patients. Produced via immunoSEQ multiplex PCR; TCRdb's table is partial and in-frame only. Of 120,000 or so clones in the sample, more than 75% were seen once. Sequenced sample: blood. All receptors come from a man younger than 40 in good health.

V usage is TRBV2 and J usage is TRBJ1-1, with a possible D match to TRBD1 (5 bases). There are 16 residues in the CDR3. V dropped 8 bases and J dropped 1 base, with 20 bases sitting between them. The germline V gene encodes CDR1 SNHLY and CDR2 FYNNEI. The CDR3 bases are TGTGCCAGCTACCAGGCGGAATATCAGGGGAACACTGAAGCTTTCTTT. It encodes CASYQAEYQGNTEAFF.

The V and J genes are TRBV19 and TRBJ1-5; D perhaps matches TRBD1 (5 bases). CDR1 LNHDA and CDR2 SQIVND come from the germline V gene (reference sequence). The CDR3 length is 19 residues. Trimming removed 8 bases at V and 2 bases at J, with 28 bases between. CDR3 residues: CASRSHRGEGMSGNQPQHF. In DNA, the CDR3 is TGTGCCAGTCGCTCCCACCGGGGGGAAGGGATGAGCGGCAATCAGCCCCAGCATTTT.

The chain is built from TRBV25-1 and TRBJ2-7, with unresolved D. V was pared by 2 bases and J by 3 bases, with 2 bases between. Germline V gene sequence: CDR1 MGHDK, CDR2 SYGVNS. The CDR3 covers 11 residues. CDR3: CASSEHYEQYF. Here the CDR3 DNA reads TGTGCCAGCAGTGAACACTACGAGCAGTACTTC.

CDR3 sequence (DNA): TGTGCCAGCAGCACTGGGACAGTCGGACCTGAGGCCCTCCACTTT. It yields the protein CASSTGTVGPEALHF. The chain couples TRBV9 to TRBJ1-6, with 7 bases fitting TRBD1. The CDR3 has 15 amino acids. J was trimmed by 14 bases and V by 4 bases; bases with no gene match: 15. The germline gives CDR1 SGDLS, CDR2 YYNGEE.

The chain employs TRBV12-3 or TRBV12-4 and TRBJ1-5; D is ambiguous. The CDR3 is 12 residues long. V was trimmed by 3 bases and J by 11 bases, leaving 11 bases between them. Here the CDR3 DNA reads TGTGCCAGCAGTTTTAAACAGCTCGCCCAGCATTTT. Translating it yields CASSFKQLAQHF.

This sequence joins TRBV3-1 (or the pseudogene TRBV3-2) and TRBJ2-1; no firm D call. Deletions cut 2 bases from V and 3 bases from J, with 8 bases between. The CDR3 is 14 amino acids. The germline V gene encodes CDR1 LGHDT and CDR2 YNNKEL (reference sequence). The CDR3 bases are TGTGCCAGCAGCCAAAGAGGAAGCTACAATGAGCAGTTCTTC. Translation gives CASSQRGSYNEQFF.

The chain is built from TRBV7-3 and TRBJ2-5; D is perhaps TRBD1 (6 bases). V dropped 3 bases and J dropped 3 bases, with 11 bases sitting between them. The CDR3 has 14 amino acids. Germline CDR1 is SGHTA and CDR2 is FQGTGA. The DNA for the CDR3 is TGTGCCAGCAGCTTCGGACAGCCTGAAGAGACCCAGTACTTC. Translated: CASSFGQPEETQYF.

The gene calls are TRBV5-1 and TRBJ2-6; D is ambiguous. The CDR3 runs 13 residues. The ends were cut back, 5 bases at V and 1 base at J, with 4 bases in the middle. The V gene's germline CDR1 is SGHRS and CDR2 YFSETQ. The CDR3 DNA reads as TGCGCCAGCAGATGGTCTGGGGCCAACGTCCTGACTTTC. Encoded protein: CASRWSGANVLTF.

V is TRBV28 and J is TRBJ1-2; a weak D match, TRBD1 (5 bases). Trimming cost V 4 bases and J 6 bases, with 21 bases left between them. In germline, CDR1 is MDHEN, CDR2 SYDVKM. The CDR3 totals 16 residues. CDR3 DNA sequence: TGTGCCAGCAGTTCACCCGGGCGGGCAGGGTTGAATGGCTACACCTTC. Translating gives CASSSPGRAGLNGYTF.

This chain joins TRBV30 and TRBJ1-1; TRBD1 matches at 7 bases. Losses at the gene ends were 7 bases for V and 4 bases for J; bases not matched to a gene: 6. The CDR3 totals 12 residues. Germline loops: CDR1 GTSNPN, CDR2 SVGIG (reference sequence). The DNA for the CDR3 is TGTGCCTATTCAGACAGGGTCACTGAAGCTTTCTTT. It codes for CAYSDRVTEAFF.

The rearrangement joins TRBV11-3 to TRBJ1-1, with 9 bases fitting TRBD1. From germline, CDR1 is SGHNT and CDR2 YENEEA. V gave up 3 bases and J gave up 5 bases; unmatched junction bases: 4. The CDR3 is 14 amino acids. CDR3 coding DNA: TGTGCCAGCAGCTTTGGGGACAGGGATACTGAAGCTTTCTTT. Protein: CASSFGDRDTEAFF.

Note on this clone: The same CDR3 also results from other DNA sequences found in this sample. The V gene is TRBV2, the J gene TRBJ1-1; D unclear. This CDR3 has 11 residues. Germline V gives CDR1 SNHLY, CDR2 FYNNEI. V lost 5 bases to trimming and J lost 3 bases, with 4 bases between them. The CDR3 loop reads CASSLDTEAFF. In DNA form, the CDR3 reads TGTGCCAGCAGTTTGGACACTGAAGCTTTCTTT.

V usage is TRBV6-2 or TRBV6-3 and J usage is TRBJ1-5; TRBD1 matches 8 bases. The germline gives CDR1 MNHEY, CDR2 SVGEGT. The CDR3 consists of 20 residues. The trim removed 0 bases at V and 2 bases at J, leaving 15 bases unmatched. The CDR3 nucleotides are TGTGCCAGCAGTTACTCAGAAGGGACAGGAATTCTTGAAGGCAATCAGCCCCAGCATTTT. It encodes CASSYSEGTGILEGNQPQHF.

V usage is TRBV10-1 and J usage is TRBJ2-2, with D perhaps TRBD1 (5 bases). The CDR3 runs 15 residues. The V end was cut by 2 bases, the J end by 1 base, with 8 bases between. Per the germline V gene, CDR1 is WNHNN and CDR2 is SYGVQD (reference sequence). The CDR3 reads CASSEGQGNTGELFF. CDR3 nucleotide sequence: TGCGCCAGCAGTGAGGGCCAGGGGAACACCGGGGAGCTGTTTTTT.

This chain uses TRBV12-5 with TRBJ2-2; D is tentatively TRBD1 or TRBD2 (5 bases each). There are 13 residues in the CDR3. Germline V gene lookup returns CDR1 LGHNT and CDR2 FRNRAP. V was clipped by 4 bases and J by 6 bases, with 9 bases between them. CDR3 sequence reads: CASGWGTAGELFF. CDR3 in DNA: TGTGCTAGTGGTTGGGGGACCGCCGGGGAGCTGTTTTTT. Variable domain in full (rest from reference TRBV12-5 and TRBJ2-2): DARVTQTPRHKVTEMGQEVTMRCQPILGHNTVFWYRQTMMQGLELLAYFRNRAPLDDSGMPKDRFSAEMPDATLATLKIQPSEPRDSAVYFCASGWGTAGELFFGEGSRLTVL.

The chain employs TRBV30 and TRBJ1-1; D unresolved. V dropped 1 base and J dropped 8 bases, with 8 bases sitting between them. Germline V lookup: CDR1 GTSNPN, CDR2 SVGIG (reference sequence). This CDR3 has 11 amino acids. The CDR3 DNA is TGTGCCTGGAGTGGGGATTTCGAAGCTTTCTTT. Encoded protein: CAWSGDFEAFF.

The genes are TRBV9 and TRBJ1-1; D unclear. V was cut by 0 bases and J by 0 bases, with 9 bases left in between. The CDR3 covers 15 residues. The germline V gene encodes CDR1 SGDLS and CDR2 YYNGEE. The CDR3 nucleotides are TGTGCCAGCAGCGTAGGTTGGGGATTGAACACTGAAGCTTTCTTT. It translates to CASSVGWGLNTEAFF.

V gene TRBV6-1 combines with J gene TRBJ1-4, with TRBD1 matching 9 bases. This CDR3 comprises 15 residues. V shed 1 base and J 5 bases; nucleotides not matched to a gene: 2. Germline CDR1 and CDR2: MNHNS and SASEGT. The CDR3 bases are TGTGCCAGCAGTGAAGGAGGACAGGGGAATGAAAAACTGTTTTTT. It codes for CASSEGGQGNEKLFF.

CDR3 nucleotides: TGCGCCAGCAGCCCGAGCGACGCAGCGAGGACTGAAGCTTTCTTT. Protein sequence: CASSPSDAARTEAFF. The chain combines TRBV5-1 with TRBJ1-1; unclear D gene. Germline CDR1 SGHRS, CDR2 YFSETQ. The ends were cut back, 4 bases at V and 5 bases at J, with 18 bases in the middle. The CDR3 is 15 residues long.

The chain has TRBV19 and TRBJ1-1, with 7 nucleotides matching TRBD1. This CDR3 region has 12 residues. Looked up from germline, CDR1 is LNHDA and CDR2 is SQIVND (reference sequence). With 3 bases clipped from V and 11 bases from J, the junction kept 6 bases outside the gene matches. As DNA, the CDR3 is TGTGCCAGTAGTATTGACAGGGTCCGCGCTTTCTTT. Translation: CASSIDRVRAFF.

This CDR3 is CASSLGGQMKRTQYF. As DNA, the CDR3 is TGTGCCAGCAGCCTAGGGGGGCAAATGAAGAGGACCCAGTACTTC. The J gene is TRBJ2-5, the V gene TRBV3-1 (or the pseudogene TRBV3-2); either TRBD1 or TRBD2 may supply D (6 bases each). The CDR3 loop spans 15 amino acids. Deletions cut 4 bases from V and 7 bases from J, with 19 bases between. Germline lookup yields CDR1 LGHDT and CDR2 YNNKEL (reference sequence).

This clone was seen only once. The chain recombines TRBV3-1 (or the pseudogene TRBV3-2) with TRBJ2-2; 11 nucleotides agree with TRBD2. The germline gives CDR1 LGHDT, CDR2 YNNKEL (reference sequence). The CDR3 extends over 19 amino acids. V dropped 0 bases and J dropped 6; count of bases not matched to a gene: 12. The DNA for the CDR3 is TGTGCCAGCAGCCAAGATCTTAGCGGGGGGGCCGAAGGGCCCGGGGAGCTGTTTTTT. Translating it yields CASSQDLSGGAEGPGELFF.

This clone was recorded only once. The rearrangement links TRBV6-6 to TRBJ1-2; D is uncertain. The germline gives CDR1 MNHNY, CDR2 SVGAGI (reference sequence). V lost 7 bases and J 0 bases, leaving 15 bases between the germline ends. The CDR3 length is 15 residues. The DNA for the CDR3 is TGTGCCAGCAACATGGACGGACGATCTAACTATGGCTACACCTTC. Residues: CASNMDGRSNYGYTF.

DNA for the CDR3: TGTGCCATCAGTGAGTCGGTCCGGGACGGGCAGTTCTTC. Amino acid sequence: CAISESVRDGQFF. The rearrangement joins TRBV10-3 to TRBJ2-1; tentatively, D is TRBD1 or TRBD2 (5 bases each). The CDR3 sequence is 13 residues long. The V and J ends lost 0 bases and 12 bases respectively, with 12 bases between them. Per the germline V gene, CDR1 is ENHRY and CDR2 is SYGVKD.

V gene TRBV20-1 combines with J gene TRBJ2-3; 8 nucleotides match TRBD2. The junction had 10 bases not matched to a gene; V was cut back by 3 bases and J by 2 bases. The CDR3 consists of 16 residues. Per germline, CDR1 DFQATT and CDR2 SNEGSKA (reference sequence). This CDR3 reads CSASGPGLVVTDTQYF. The CDR3 DNA reads TGCAGTGCTAGTGGTCCGGGACTAGTCGTCACAGATACGCAGTATTTT.

In DNA, the CDR3 is TGCGCCAGCAGTTTAGGCCCGGGACAGGGTTTTGAAACTGAAGCTTTCTTT. Translated, it gives CASSLGPGQGFETEAFF. The V gene is TRBV10-1, the J gene TRBJ1-1, with 9 bases matching TRBD1. The CDR3 runs to 17 residues. CDR1 and CDR2 (germline): WNHNN, SYGVQD (reference sequence). After removal of 5 bases from V and 5 bases from J, the junction contained 15 bases not matched to a gene.

This clone was found once. The genes are TRBV5-1 and TRBJ1-4; 9 bases match TRBD1. Germline V CDR1 and CDR2: SGHRS, YFSETQ. The CDR3 extends over 15 amino acids. J lost 3 bases, V lost 4 bases, and 4 bases had no gene match. The CDR3 region is CASSRDRAANEKLFF. CDR3 DNA: TGCGCCAGCAGCAGGGACAGGGCAGCTAATGAAAAACTGTTTTTT.